Presented here are 32 T cell receptor beta chains from one specimen sequenced in a study of blood T cell repertoires in COVID-19. The repertoire was sequenced with immunoSEQ multiplex PCR; TCRdb's copy has only in-frame clones and lacks some. This table holds almost 350,000 clones, around 90% found once. The material sequenced was peripheral blood. The receptor set was obtained from a woman between 55 and 75 years old with COVID-19, enrolled during active disease.

The rearrangement links TRBV15 to TRBJ1-2; no reliable D call. CDR1 is LNHNV, CDR2 YYDKDF, per germline (reference sequence). V lost 5 bases and J 7 bases, leaving 20 bases between the germline ends. This CDR3 contains 15 residues. For the CDR3, the DNA is TGTGCCACCAGCTCCAAAGTCGGGGAATCAGGTGGCTACACCTTC. Amino acids: CATSSKVGESGGYTF.

V is TRBV3-1 (or the pseudogene TRBV3-2) and J is TRBJ2-2; possible D gene TRBD1, 5 bases. This CDR3 is built from 14 residues. With 3 bases removed from V and 5 bases from J, the gap between germline ends came to 10 bases. Germline CDR1 is LGHDT and CDR2 is YNNKEL (reference sequence). Here the CDR3 DNA reads TGTGCCAGCAGCCAGTCCCAGGGAACCGGGGAGCTGTTTTTT. It yields the protein CASSQSQGTGELFF.

The rearrangement joins TRBV3-1 (or the pseudogene TRBV3-2) to TRBJ1-5; D is unclear. CDR1 LGHDT and CDR2 YNNKEL come from the germline V gene (reference sequence). There are 19 residues in the CDR3. V shed 2 bases and J shed 4 bases, with 24 bases lying between them. CDR3 nucleotides: TGTGCCAGCAGCCAAACCTTATTAAAGACCGGGGAAAAAAATCAGCCCCAGCATTTT. Translating gives CASSQTLLKTGEKNQPQHF.

The CDR3 sequence: CSGRGVAYNEQFF. The CDR3 DNA follows: TGCAGCGGGCGGGGGGTCGCGTACAATGAGCAGTTCTTC. The chain links TRBV29-1 to TRBJ2-1; TRBD2 agrees at 8 bases. CDR1 is SQVTM and CDR2 is ANQGSEA in the germline V gene. The CDR3 runs 13 residues. The V segment lost 7 bases and the J segment 4 bases; nucleotides outside the gene matches: 6.

The genes are TRBV28 and TRBJ1-1; no reliable D call. The V end lost 5 bases, the J end lost 5 bases, and 15 bases lay between the germline ends. The CDR3 totals 14 residues. Germline-derived CDR1 and CDR2 are MDHEN and SYDVKM. In DNA form, the CDR3 reads TGTGCCAGCAGTCCGCGTGAGGGAGTTACTGAAGCTTTCTTT. It is translated as CASSPREGVTEAFF.

The gene calls are TRBV6-1 and TRBJ1-5, with 8 bases fitting TRBD1. CDR1 and CDR2 from the germline V gene are MNHNS and SASEGT. V trimming: 3 bases; J trimming: 4 bases; junction bases outside the gene matches: 11. The CDR3 sequence is 17 residues long. The CDR3 sequence: CASSDSFGQGWNQPQHF. CDR3 sequence (DNA): TGTGCCAGCAGTGATAGCTTTGGACAGGGTTGGAATCAGCCCCAGCATTTT.

This clone was picked up a small number of times. This sequence joins TRBV14 and TRBJ1-4; unclear D gene. Trimming cost V 5 bases and J 5 bases, with 12 bases left between them. Germline V CDR1 and CDR2: SGHDN, FVKESK. The CDR3 is 14 residues long. The CDR3 protein is CASSSGLLNEKLFF. As DNA, the CDR3 is TGTGCCAGCAGCAGTGGCCTTCTCAATGAAAAACTGTTTTTT.

This clone was counted between two and nine times. J is TRBJ2-7 and V is TRBV5-1, with a weak D call TRBD1 (5 bases). The CDR3 extends over 13 amino acids. Germline CDR1 is SGHRS and CDR2 is YFSETQ. Trimming stripped 0 bases from V and 4 bases from J, with 8 bases between. The CDR3 protein is CASSLVGDYEQYF. DNA for the CDR3: TGCGCCAGCAGCTTGGTAGGGGATTACGAGCAGTACTTC. The complete variable domain, with remaining parts taken from reference TRBV5-1 and TRBJ2-7, reads KAGVTQTPRYLIKTRGQQVTLSCSPISGHRSVSWYQQTPGQGLQFLFEYFSETQRNKGNFPGRFSGRQFSNSRSEMNVSTLELGDSALYLCASSLVGDYEQYFGPGTRLTVT.

The chain joins TRBV6-5 to TRBJ1-5, with D uncertain. This CDR3 comprises 14 residues. Trimming pared 7 bases from V and 0 bases from J, leaving 10 bases between. From germline, CDR1 is MNHEY and CDR2 SVGAGI. Here the CDR3 DNA reads TGTGCCAGCAACGGCGGCGATAGCAATCAGCCCCAGCATTTT. Amino acids: CASNGGDSNQPQHF.

The V call is TRBV3-1 (or the pseudogene TRBV3-2), the J call TRBJ1-4, with TRBD1 matching 7 bases. The CDR3 is 14 residues long. The V gene's germline CDR1 is LGHDT and CDR2 YNNKEL (reference sequence). The V and J ends lost 6 bases and 8 bases, in that order; junction bases with no gene match: 9. CDR3 sequence (DNA): TGTGCCAGCAGTCAGACAGGGATAAGAGAAAAACTGTTTTTT. It specifies CASSQTGIREKLFF.

V is TRBV28 and J is TRBJ1-2; 11 bases are shared with TRBD1. The V and J ends lost 7 bases and 4 bases, in that order; junction bases with no gene match: 8. This CDR3 is built from 15 residues. CDR1 MDHEN and CDR2 SYDVKM come from the germline V gene. The DNA for the CDR3 is TGTGCCAGCATCCAACGGACAGGGGGCGGCTATGGCTACACCTTC. Amino acids: CASIQRTGGGYGYTF.

This clone occurred once. The rearrangement uses TRBV19 and TRBJ2-7; D perhaps matches TRBD2 (5 bases). The CDR3 contains 12 residues. In germline, CDR1 is LNHDA, CDR2 SQIVND (reference sequence). V lost 8 bases and J lost 0, with 8 bases in between. CDR3 nucleotides: TGTGCCAGTGAAGGGAGCTCCTACGAGCAGTACTTC. Encoded protein: CASEGSSYEQYF.

V gene TRBV5-5 combines with J gene TRBJ2-2; D is perhaps TRBD2 (5 bases). V was cut by 3 bases and J by 0 bases, with 12 bases left in between. The CDR3 runs 16 residues. Per germline, CDR1 SGHKS and CDR2 YYEKEE (reference sequence). The CDR3 loop is CASSWELIANTGELFF. CDR3 DNA: TGTGCCAGCAGCTGGGAGCTAATCGCGAACACCGGGGAGCTGTTTTTT.

Turning to this clone: Other nucleotide sequences from this sample produce the same CDR3. The chain carries TRBV9 and TRBJ1-2; weak D call: TRBD1 (6 bases). The CDR3 runs 15 residues. V lost 0 bases, J lost 5 bases, and 14 bases lay in between. Germline V lookup: CDR1 SGDLS, CDR2 YYNGEE. The CDR3 is CASSVGAGALYGYTF. The CDR3 DNA reads TGTGCCAGCAGCGTAGGGGCAGGGGCACTTTATGGCTACACCTTC.

The V and J genes are TRBV6-6 and TRBJ1-2, with no clear D. Germline V gives CDR1 MNHNY, CDR2 SVGAGI (reference sequence). The germline V and J ends were trimmed by 5 bases and 0 bases, with 16 bases remaining between them. CDR3 length: 16 residues. CDR3 loop: CASSPDYFPTNYGYTF. Here the CDR3 DNA reads TGTGCCAGCAGTCCCGACTATTTTCCGACTAACTATGGCTACACCTTC.

V and J are TRBV28 and TRBJ1-6; the match to TRBD1 covers 7 bases. Germline values: CDR1 MDHEN, CDR2 SYDVKM. The V and J ends lost 5 bases and 7 bases, in that order; junction bases with no gene match: 8. The CDR3 consists of 15 residues. Here the CDR3 DNA reads TGTGCCAGCAGTGAACGGACAGGACAAAATTCACCCCTCCACTTT. It specifies CASSERTGQNSPLHF.

This clone came up once. The chain uses TRBV29-1 and TRBJ1-1; possible D gene TRBD1, 6 bases. The ends were cut back, 6 bases at V and 2 bases at J, with 13 bases in the middle. Per germline, CDR1 SQVTM and CDR2 ANQGSEA. This CDR3 has 13 amino acids. The CDR3 sequence is CSVSQGPNTEAFF. The CDR3 DNA reads TGCAGCGTCTCCCAGGGGCCTAACACTGAAGCTTTCTTT.

This chain connects TRBV27 to TRBJ1-5, with 7 bases matching TRBD1. The germline V gene encodes CDR1 MNHEY and CDR2 SMNVEV (reference sequence). Trimming took 4 bases from V and 1 from J; bases not matched to a gene: 4. This CDR3 has 15 amino acids. The CDR3 DNA sequence: TGTGCCAGCAGTTCCACACAGGGGAGCAATCAGCCCCAGCATTTT. This codes for CASSSTQGSNQPQHF.

This chain links TRBV28 with TRBJ1-5; D is unclear. The V end lost 8 bases, the J end lost 1 base, and 6 bases lay between the germline ends. Germline V gene sequence: CDR1 MDHEN, CDR2 SYDVKM. The CDR3 is made up of 12 amino acids. Written as DNA, the CDR3 is TGTGCCAGCCATCTAAGCAATCAGCCCCAGCATTTT. Its translation is CASHLSNQPQHF.

This clone was seen just once. The chain couples TRBV5-5 to TRBJ1-4; D ambiguous. The CDR3 has 16 residues. The germline V gene encodes CDR1 SGHKS and CDR2 YYEKEE (reference sequence). Trimming removed 1 base at V and 0 bases at J, with 10 bases between. Here the CDR3 DNA reads TGTGCCAGCAGCTTGAGAACGAGTGCAACTAATGAAAAACTGTTTTTT. Translation gives CASSLRTSATNEKLFF.

The J gene is TRBJ1-5, the V gene TRBV20-1; D gene unclear. In germline, CDR1 is DFQATT, CDR2 SNEGSKA (reference sequence). Trimming removed 3 bases from V and 1 base from J, with 13 bases in between. This CDR3 comprises 15 residues. As DNA, the CDR3 is TGCAGTGCTAGTTTCGTGGAGGGAAGCAATCAGCCCCAGCATTTT. It encodes CSASFVEGSNQPQHF.

This chain uses TRBV18 with TRBJ1-2; a weak D match, TRBD1 (5 bases). CDR3 length: 12 amino acids. The V gene's germline CDR1 is KGHSH and CDR2 LQKENI. The V gene lost 5 bases and the J gene lost 2 bases, with 6 bases spanning the gap. CDR3 in DNA: TGTGCCAGCTCAGACAGCAACTATGGCTACACCTTC. It encodes CASSDSNYGYTF.

This sequence joins TRBV15 and TRBJ1-1; maybe TRBD1 (6 bases). The V end was cut by 5 bases, the J end by 3 bases, with 16 bases between. Per germline, CDR1 LNHNV and CDR2 YYDKDF (reference sequence). CDR3 length: 15 residues. The CDR3 is CATSAIRGGDTEAFF. In DNA, the CDR3 is TGTGCCACCAGCGCTATCCGGGGGGGCGACACTGAAGCTTTCTTT.

V is TRBV11-3 and J is TRBJ2-2; no firm D call. V lost 1 base and J 4 bases, leaving 10 bases between the germline ends. The CDR3 is 15 amino acids. Germline V CDR1 and CDR2: SGHNT, YENEEA. The CDR3 DNA reads as TGTGCCAGCAGCTTAGGGCAGGCCCGCACCGGGGAGCTGTTTTTT. The encoded protein is CASSLGQARTGELFF.

This chain joins TRBV9 and TRBJ1-1; 7 nucleotides agree with TRBD1. Losses at the gene ends were 4 bases for V and 0 bases for J; bases not matched to a gene: 12. The CDR3 is 17 amino acids. CDR1 is SGDLS, CDR2 YYNGEE, per germline. CDR3 DNA: TGTGCCAGCAGCCCCGCTGCGGGACAGCCTTTGAACACTGAAGCTTTCTTT. It yields the protein CASSPAAGQPLNTEAFF.

The chain recombines TRBV5-1 with TRBJ2-1, with 10 positions matching TRBD2. The CDR3 has 17 residues. Germline loops: CDR1 SGHRS, CDR2 YFSETQ. V shed 1 base and J 7 bases; nucleotides not matched to a gene: 11. The CDR3 is CASSLPELAGPGNEQFF. DNA for the CDR3: TGCGCCAGCAGCTTGCCAGAACTAGCGGGACCTGGTAATGAGCAGTTCTTC.

The CDR3 DNA is TGTGCCAGCAGTTACTCGATTGTAGGGGGAGCTTTCTTT. It codes for CASSYSIVGGAFF. V gene TRBV6-5 combines with J gene TRBJ1-1, with a weak D call TRBD1 (6 bases). Germline values: CDR1 MNHEY, CDR2 SVGAGI. V was clipped by 0 bases and J by 10 bases, with 12 bases between them. This CDR3 has 13 amino acids.

The V call is TRBV30, the J call TRBJ2-5; perhaps TRBD2 as D (5 bases). V shed 2 bases and J shed 0 bases, with 7 bases lying between them. The germline gives CDR1 GTSNPN, CDR2 SVGIG (reference sequence). The CDR3 runs to 13 residues. CDR3 amino acids: CAWSLAYQETQYF. CDR3 bases: TGTGCCTGGAGTTTAGCGTACCAAGAGACCCAGTACTTC.

J is TRBJ2-5 and V is TRBV3-1 (or the pseudogene TRBV3-2); unclear D gene. V was pared by 5 bases and J by 4 bases, with 14 bases between. Germline V lookup: CDR1 LGHDT, CDR2 YNNKEL (reference sequence). The CDR3 covers 14 residues. The CDR3 DNA is TGTGCCAGCAGCTCTACTTCCAAGCGAGAGACCCAGTACTTC. It codes for CASSSTSKRETQYF.

The CDR3 DNA is TGTGCCAGCAGCTTGAAGGGACAGGGAGCCTACGAGCAGTACTTC. Protein sequence: CASSLKGQGAYEQYF. The chain uses TRBV5-6 and TRBJ2-7, with TRBD1 matching over 9 bases. CDR1 and CDR2 (germline): SGHDT, YYEEEE. The CDR3 totals 15 residues. With 1 base clipped from V and 2 bases from J, the junction kept 4 bases outside the gene matches. The whole variable domain, remainder taken from reference TRBV5-6 and TRBJ2-7, is DAGVTQSPTHLIKTRGQQVTLRCSPKSGHDTVSWYQQALGQGPQFIFQYYEEEERQRGNFPDRFSGHQFPNYSSELNVNALLLGDSALYLCASSLKGQGAYEQYFGPGTRLTVT.

This chain joins TRBV19 and TRBJ2-3; the D gene is possibly TRBD2 (5 bases). Germline-derived CDR1 and CDR2 are LNHDA and SQIVND (reference sequence). Deletions cut 5 bases from V and 3 bases from J, with 9 bases between. This CDR3 region has 13 residues. In nucleotides, the CDR3 is TGTGCCAGTAGTGCCCGGGGTACAGATACGCAGTATTTT. Translation gives CASSARGTDTQYF. Drawing the rest from reference TRBV19 and TRBJ2-3, the complete variable domain is DGGITQSPKYLFRKEGQNVTLSCEQNLNHDAMYWYRQDPGQGLRLIYYSQIVNDFQKGDIAEGYSVSREKKESFPLTVTSAQKNPTAFYLCASSARGTDTQYFGPGTRLTVL.

Only one count was recorded for this clone. The chain joins TRBV7-2 to TRBJ2-3; 9 nucleotides line up with TRBD2. The J segment lost 4 bases and the V segment lost 5 bases, leaving 7 bases of the junction unmatched. Germline CDR1 is SGHTA and CDR2 is FQGNSA. The CDR3 is 15 amino acids. The CDR3: CASSQAGGRADTQYF. The DNA for the CDR3 is TGTGCCAGCAGCCAAGCGGGGGGCCGGGCAGATACGCAGTATTTT.